This T cell receptor beta chain was documented in a study of blood T cell repertoires in COVID-19 (dated by TCRdb to between 2020 and 2021). Background for the entire study: Samples from collaborators originated in the United States, Italy and Spain and spanned both the acute and convalescent phases of COVID-19. The prospective study material was composed of cDNA or gDNA derived from T cells, B-cell-depleted T cells, or PBMCs. Deeply sampled blood TCRbeta repertoires from subjects exposed to, actively infected with, or recovered from COVID-19 were included in the dataset. The repertoires were made available in a free public database intended to serve as a resource for research on the immune response to SARS-CoV-2. The samples were drawn from the first 160 participants of the ongoing ImmuneRACE study and from more than 1,000 subjects provided by 6 global collaborators. Nearly every sample came with metadata listing a de-identified subject ID, COVID-19 status, age in years and sex. HLA class I and class II types, where available, came from metadata supplied by the sample provider rather than from assay-based typing.

TCRbeta CDR3 regions were amplified from genomic DNA using the immunoSEQ Assay, a bias-controlled multiplex PCR. Per the source publication's procedure: Within the assay, amplification of reference gene primers was used to estimate how many nucleated cells each sample contained. To quantify the absolute abundance of each unique TCRbeta CDR3 rearrangement, sequence reads were collapsed and filtered. For each sample, productive Simpson clonality was calculated as the square root of Simpson's diversity index across productive rearrangements. In its TCRdb copy, this immuneACCESS table keeps in-frame sequences only and misses some clones. Where compared with another copy, unresolved V genes explain less than half of these, and the others have no known cause. V and J calls plus clone size are reproduced from that table; the DNA served to infer D and trimming. The sample data list about 210,000 clones, and approximately 82% of these were observed just once. Approximately 2.9% of the sample lies in the top ten.

General study outcomes and caveats: The amount of clinical and demographic metadata varied by source and participant and was provided uncurated.

The cysteine opens and the phenylalanine closes a CDR3 of 15 amino acids. The DNA shown is the 45-base CDR3, in frame from base 1. Relative to germline, V is 4 bases shorter and J is 4 bases shorter, with 12 bases between their ends. The germline V gene provides CDR1 SGHRS and CDR2 YFSETQ. Each collaborating institution followed its own protocols to collect whole blood in K2EDTA tubes. Collaborator samples were shipped for TCRbeta analysis as frozen whole blood, isolated PBMCs, or DNA extracted from either sample type. As to this clone: It has no known antigen specificity. Per-base qualities were not stored, and no clone one base away is much larger.

Sequences were obtained from peripheral blood. Recombination connected TRBV5-1 to TRBJ1-6, with the D gene uncertain. The TCR originated in a man aged 45-60 years with active or convalescent COVID-19. The DNA is as follows: TGCGCCAGCAGCCCGACGACTCTTTATAATTCACCCCTCCACTTT. Its translation is CASSPTTLYNSPLHF.